The 8 T cell receptor beta chains below were found in one sample sequenced in a study of cytomegalovirus exposure and HLA in healthy donors. Clones were read by immunoSEQ multiplex PCR, and TCRdb kept only the in-frame ones, dropping some. The table includes about 310,000 clones, 88% detected once. Sequencing input: PBMCs. The receptors stem from a man under 40 in good health and CMV-seronegative.

The chain uses TRBV11-3 and TRBJ2-4; D is undetermined. V was trimmed by 0 bases and J by 7 bases, leaving 7 bases between them. Looked up from germline, CDR1 is SGHNT and CDR2 is YENEEA. The CDR3 spans 13 residues. The CDR3 reads CASSLEFGNIQYF. The DNA for the CDR3 is TGTGCCAGCAGCTTAGAGTTCGGGAACATTCAGTACTTC. The entire variable domain, with the rest obtained from reference TRBV11-3 and TRBJ2-4, is as follows: EAGVVQSPRYKIIEKKQPVAFWCNPISGHNTLYWYLQNLGQGPELLIRYENEEAVDDSQLPKDRFSAERLKGVDSTLKIQPAELGDSAVYLCASSLEFGNIQYFGAGTRLSVL.

The chain is built from TRBV15 and TRBJ1-4; possibly TRBD1 for D (6 bases). Germline V gene lookup returns CDR1 LNHNV and CDR2 YYDKDF (reference sequence). V dropped 3 bases and J dropped 8 bases, with 19 bases sitting between them. This CDR3 has 16 amino acids. CDR3: CATSSGAGGLLEKLFF. CDR3 DNA: TGTGCCACCAGCAGTGGGGCGGGGGGGCTGTTAGAAAAACTGTTTTTT.

The V call is TRBV6-4, the J call TRBJ2-2, with D possibly matching TRBD2 (6 bases). CDR3 length: 15 amino acids. The V and J ends lost 2 bases and 7 bases respectively, with 14 bases between them. Looked up from germline, CDR1 is MRHNA and CDR2 is SNTAGT. In DNA form, the CDR3 reads TGTGCCAGCAGTGACGGGGCTAGGAGGGACGGGGAGCTGTTTTTT. Translating it yields CASSDGARRDGELFF.

The chain carries TRBV4-1 and TRBJ1-2; D gene uncertain. V was pared by 0 bases and J by 5 bases, with 10 bases between. The CDR3 is 14 residues long. The V gene's germline CDR1 is MGHRA and CDR2 YSYEKL. CDR3 nucleotide sequence: TGCGCCAGCAGCCAAGATGCCAGATCGTATGGCTACACCTTC. Its protein is CASSQDARSYGYTF.

In its sample, this clone was seen a few times. The chain couples TRBV27 to TRBJ1-5; 7 bases agree with TRBD1. The CDR3 totals 14 residues. The germline V gene encodes CDR1 MNHEY and CDR2 SMNVEV (reference sequence). V gave up 3 bases and J gave up 1 base; unmatched junction bases: 0. The CDR3 sequence: CASSLTGSNQPQHF. CDR3 nucleotides: TGTGCCAGCAGTTTGACAGGGAGCAATCAGCCCCAGCATTTT.

The chain is built from TRBV15 and TRBJ2-7; weak D call: TRBD2 (6 bases). CDR1 and CDR2 (germline): LNHNV, YYDKDF (reference sequence). CDR3 size: 13 residues. Trimming shortened V by 10 bases and J by 2 bases, and 15 bases separated the two germline ends. CDR3 nucleotide sequence: TGTGCCAGTTCGGCGGGGCGAACCTACGAGCAGTACTTC. It encodes CASSAGRTYEQYF.

The V gene is TRBV9, the J gene TRBJ1-6; no clear D gene. The germline gives CDR1 SGDLS, CDR2 YYNGEE. Trimming removed 3 bases from V and 7 bases from J, with 11 bases in between. CDR3 length equals 14 residues. The CDR3 spells CASSGQDSNSPLHF. CDR3 nucleotides: TGTGCCAGCAGCGGGCAGGATTCAAATTCACCCCTCCACTTT.

V gene TRBV27 combines with J gene TRBJ2-7; tentative D call: TRBD1 (6 bases). Germline V gene sequence: CDR1 MNHEY, CDR2 SMNVEV (reference sequence). Trimming cost V 7 bases and J 0 bases, with 19 bases left between them. The length of the CDR3 is 16 residues. CDR3 DNA: TGTGCCAGCACTCTATCCGCAGGGGACACCTCCTACGAGCAGTACTTC. Its protein product is CASTLSAGDTSYEQYF.